This T cell receptor (beta chain) appears in the sequencing data of a study of Graves' ophthalmopathy and Graves' hyperthyroidism listed by TCRdb under 2018. For context, the study as a whole: A patient counted as having stable hyperthyroidism if there was no progression to ophthalmopathy within 18 months of follow-up. In total, around 140 blood samples were TCR-sequenced: 43 ophthalmopathy, under 85 hyperthyroidism and some 17 hyperthyroidism-to-ophthalmopathy patients. The independent validation cohort included roughly 19 hyperthyroidism patients plus 17 patients who later progressed from hyperthyroidism to ophthalmopathy. To tell Graves' ophthalmopathy apart from Graves' hyperthyroidism, and to predict which patients would progress to ophthalmopathy, the study relied on TCR beta repertoire signatures. Following sampling, methimazole starting at 30 mg daily was administered to hyperthyroidism patients, and high-dose intravenous methylprednisolone was administered to ophthalmopathy patients. In roughly six hyperthyroidism patients, the T-cell repertoires found in thyroid tissue were compared with those found in blood. To explore V-J signatures that separate ophthalmopathy from hyperthyroidism, a discovery set of about a hundred patients was enrolled, consisting of about 45 with ophthalmopathy and some 56 with stable hyperthyroidism. On the study overall, not on this receptor specifically: No statistical method was used to set the sample size in advance, and the investigators knew which group each participant was assigned to. Ophthalmopathy was separated from stable hyperthyroidism by the 13-signature model with roughly 90% sensitivity and 81% to 84% specificity in cross-validation and with 80%/75% in the test set. In validation, the model predicted ophthalmopathy progression with less than 71% sensitivity and roughly 72% specificity; more than ten predicted patients were CT-confirmed with GO in a median of around 6.5 months. Most expanded thyroid clonotypes with a frequency above 0.001 also appeared in blood, which suggests that blood repertoires may reflect the immune response in the thyroid.

This clonotype was observed a handful of times. Its antigen remains undetermined. No clone much larger than this one lies a single base away; base qualities are absent. The trim is 4 bases for V and 8 bases for J, with a gap of 23 bases between the germline ends. From a lookup of the germline V gene (reference sequence), CDR1 and CDR2 are WNHNN and SYGVQD. CDR3 length: 16 amino acids, cysteine to phenylalanine. Here the CDR3 DNA is all that survives: 48 bases in frame from base 1. TCR beta CDR3 regions were amplified from RNA transcripts for repertoire sequencing. A first-round RT-PCR used HTBI primers with the Qiagen OneStep RT-PCR kit, followed by a second-round multiplex PCR, size selection and purification. Libraries were sequenced on an Illumina HiSeq2000 using paired-end 100 bp reads. On the authors' methods: SOAPnuke was used to process the reads, removing any read that contained adapters or uncalled bases, had a mean Phred below 15, or lacked an exact match to the constant primer or identifier. COPE v1.2.5 was used to merge the high-quality paired reads. Each unique nucleotide sequence was defined as a clonotype, and clonotypes were aligned to IMGT TRB V, D and J references with MiTCR v1.1. Analysis was restricted to V-J combinations with a frequency above 0.0001, which covered 99.2% of repertoires. For each V-J combination, a TCR clonal expansion and chaos score was defined as the ratio of F50 clonal expansion to chaos observed in the TCRdist matrix. Welch's t-statistics and random forest were used to narrow the features down to about a dozen V-J combinations, which were then fed into a naive Bayes classifier. Thyroid-blood repertoire similarity was quantified with the Morisita-Horn index. TCRdb reprocessed the public reads (quality trimming at Q25 with fastp, clone calling with MiXCR) and kept in-frame beta chains. A single entry per CDR3 protein holds the most common genes and DNA from its merged rows. For this entry, the V and J calls and clone size follow TCRdb and not the study's own pipeline. This sample is represented by approximately 1.2 million distinct CDR3 sequences; roughly 35% of them were singletons. The ten largest account for around 10% of the sample.

Hyperthyroidism patients were newly diagnosed, with disease duration under 2 months, and aged 18 to 65 years. Patients with other autoimmune diseases, uncontrolled infections, pregnancy or lactation were excluded from the study. Diagnosis was based on clinical symptoms, serum thyroxine, TRAb, thyroid ultrasound and orbital computed tomography. Total RNA was extracted using Trizol reagent, and RNA quality was checked on an Agilent 2100 Bioanalyzer. The sequence joins TRBV10-1 to TRBJ1-2; the D gene remains uncertain. Material: peripheral blood or thyroid tissue (not recorded which). This receptor was obtained from an adult man with Graves' hyperthyroidism. The CDR3: CASSAADDRLYVGYTF. The sequenced DNA is TGCGCCAGCAGTGCGGCAGACGATCGACTCTATGTAGGCTACACCTTC.